The 5 T cell receptor beta chains below come from one sample, sequenced in a study of blood T cell repertoires in COVID-19. The assay was immunoSEQ multiplex PCR, and TCRdb's table has in-frame clones only and misses some. The sample holds approximately 52,000 clones; more than 85% are singletons and the top ten take 3.1%. Sample: peripheral blood. The receptor source for this set is a man in his fifties with acute or convalescent COVID-19.

The chain joins TRBV12-5 to TRBJ1-1; TRBD1 is a possible D gene (5 bases). Looked up from germline, CDR1 is LGHNT and CDR2 is FRNRAP. Trimming took off 3 bases at V and 10 bases at J, with 12 bases between the two ends. The CDR3 extends over 12 amino acids. The CDR3 DNA reads TGTGCTAGTGGTTTTGGGGCCCAGTCAGCTTTCTTT. Translated, it gives CASGFGAQSAFF.

The V gene is TRBV5-1, the J gene TRBJ2-3; TRBD1 aligns across 7 bases. Trimming cost V 0 bases and J 1 base; bases outside gene matches: 5. CDR1 SGHRS and CDR2 YFSETQ come from the germline V gene. The CDR3 loop spans 16 amino acids. The CDR3 here is CASSLDRGLGTDTQYF. In nucleotides, the CDR3 is TGCGCCAGCAGCTTGGACAGGGGCTTGGGCACAGATACGCAGTATTTT.

As to this clone: At one of its ends the junction is not consistent with the germline gene, which may arise from a read error. The chain links TRBV5-6 to TRBJ2-3; 7 nucleotides line up with TRBD1. The germline gives CDR1 SGHDT, CDR2 YYEEEE. CDR3 length equals 18 residues. The CDR3 bases are TGTGCCCGCAGCTTGGGGGCAGGGGGAGACTTCGGCACAGATACGCAGTATTTT. Residues: CARSLGAGGDFGTDTQYF.

The chain carries TRBV6-6 and TRBJ1-2, with D possibly TRBD1 on 6 matching bases. Between the trimmed V and J ends, which lost 6 bases and 5 bases, there was a span of 13 bases. Per germline, CDR1 MNHNY and CDR2 SVGAGI (reference sequence). The CDR3 is 13 residues long. CDR3 nucleotide sequence: TGTGCCAGCAGCTGGACAGAACTATATGGCTACACCTTC. It encodes CASSWTELYGYTF.

DNA for the CDR3: TGTGCCTGGAGTCGGGGGGAGGGCCCCAAAAACATTCAGTACTTC. Encoded protein: CAWSRGEGPKNIQYF. J is TRBJ2-4 and V is TRBV30, with 7 nucleotides matching TRBD2. CDR3 length equals 15 residues. Germline CDR1 and CDR2: GTSNPN and SVGIG (reference sequence). V shed 2 bases, J shed 2 bases, and the junction held 6 bases outside the gene matches.